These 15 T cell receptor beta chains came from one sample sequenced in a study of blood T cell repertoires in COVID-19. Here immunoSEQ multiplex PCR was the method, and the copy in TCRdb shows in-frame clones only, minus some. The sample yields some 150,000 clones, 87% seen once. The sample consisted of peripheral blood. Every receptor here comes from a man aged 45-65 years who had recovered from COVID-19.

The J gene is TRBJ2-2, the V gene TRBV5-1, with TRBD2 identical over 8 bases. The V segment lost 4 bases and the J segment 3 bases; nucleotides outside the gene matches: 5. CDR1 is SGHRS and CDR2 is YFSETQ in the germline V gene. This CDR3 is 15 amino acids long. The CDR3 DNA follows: TGCGCCAGCAGCACAAGCGGGGGAGACACCGGGGAGCTGTTTTTT. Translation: CASSTSGGDTGELFF.

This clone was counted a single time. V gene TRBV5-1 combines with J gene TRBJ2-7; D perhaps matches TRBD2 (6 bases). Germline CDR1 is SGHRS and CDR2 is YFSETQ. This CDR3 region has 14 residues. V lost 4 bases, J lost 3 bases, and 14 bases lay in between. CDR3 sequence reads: CASSRDSRGYEQYF. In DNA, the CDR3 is TGCGCCAGCAGCCGGGACTCAAGGGGCTACGAGCAGTACTTC.

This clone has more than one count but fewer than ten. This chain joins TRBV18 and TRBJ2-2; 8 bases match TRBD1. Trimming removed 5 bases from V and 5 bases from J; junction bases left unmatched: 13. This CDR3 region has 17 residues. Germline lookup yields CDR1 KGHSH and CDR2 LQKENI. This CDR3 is CASSSTGTGGKTGELFF. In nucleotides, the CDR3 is TGTGCCAGCTCATCTACCGGGACAGGTGGTAAAACCGGGGAGCTGTTTTTT.

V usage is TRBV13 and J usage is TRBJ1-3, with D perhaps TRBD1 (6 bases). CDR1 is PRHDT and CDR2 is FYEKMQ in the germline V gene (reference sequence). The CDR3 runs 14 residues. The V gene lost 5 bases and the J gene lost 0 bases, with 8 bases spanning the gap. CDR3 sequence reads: CASSDRSSGNTIYF. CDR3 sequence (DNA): TGTGCCAGCAGCGACAGGAGCTCTGGAAACACCATATATTTT. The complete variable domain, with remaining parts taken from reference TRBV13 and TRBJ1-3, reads AAGVIQSPRHLIKEKRETATLKCYPIPRHDTVYWYQQGPGQDPQFLISFYEKMQSDKGSIPDRFSAQQFSDYHSELNMSSLELGDSALYFCASSDRSSGNTIYFGEGSWLTVV.

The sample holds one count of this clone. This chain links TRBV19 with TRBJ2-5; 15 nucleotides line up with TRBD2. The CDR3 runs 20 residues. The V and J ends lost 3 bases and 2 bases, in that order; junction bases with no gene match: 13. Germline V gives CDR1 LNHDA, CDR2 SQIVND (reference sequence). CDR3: CASSISMPGLAGGPQETQYF. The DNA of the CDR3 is TGTGCCAGTAGTATTTCTATGCCGGGACTAGCGGGGGGCCCACAAGAGACCCAGTACTTC.

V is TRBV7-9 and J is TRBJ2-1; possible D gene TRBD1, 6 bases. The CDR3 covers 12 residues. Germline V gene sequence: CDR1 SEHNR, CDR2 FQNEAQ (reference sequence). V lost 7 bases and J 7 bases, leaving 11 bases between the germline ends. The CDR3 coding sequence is TGTGCCAGCAACAACCAGGGGAATGAGCAGTTCTTC. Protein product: CASNNQGNEQFF.

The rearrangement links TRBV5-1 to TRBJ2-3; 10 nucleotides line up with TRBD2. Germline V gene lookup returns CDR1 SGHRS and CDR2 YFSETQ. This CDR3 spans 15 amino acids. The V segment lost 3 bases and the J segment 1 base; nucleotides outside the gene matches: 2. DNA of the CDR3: TGCGCCAGCAGCTCCCTAGCGGGAGGCACAGATACGCAGTATTTT. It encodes CASSSLAGGTDTQYF.

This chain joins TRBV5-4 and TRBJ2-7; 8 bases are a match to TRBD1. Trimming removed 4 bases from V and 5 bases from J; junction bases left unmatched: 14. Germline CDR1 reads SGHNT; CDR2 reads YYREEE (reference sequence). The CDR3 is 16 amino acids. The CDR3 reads CASSRDRDRRVHEQYF. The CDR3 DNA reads TGTGCCAGCAGCAGGGACCGGGACAGGCGCGTCCACGAGCAGTACTTC.

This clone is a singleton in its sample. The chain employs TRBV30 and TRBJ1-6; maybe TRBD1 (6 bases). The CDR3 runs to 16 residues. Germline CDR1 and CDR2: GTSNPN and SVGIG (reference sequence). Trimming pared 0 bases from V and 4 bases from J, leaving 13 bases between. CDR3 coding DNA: TGTGCCTGGAGTGTAACAGGGATTTCGTATAATTCACCCCTCCACTTT. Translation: CAWSVTGISYNSPLHF.

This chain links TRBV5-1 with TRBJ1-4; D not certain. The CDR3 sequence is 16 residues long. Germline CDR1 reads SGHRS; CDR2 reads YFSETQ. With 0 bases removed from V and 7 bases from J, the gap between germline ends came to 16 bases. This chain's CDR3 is CASSLATGNGGEKLFF. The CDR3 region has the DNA TGCGCCAGCAGCTTGGCCACGGGGAACGGCGGTGAAAAACTGTTTTTT.

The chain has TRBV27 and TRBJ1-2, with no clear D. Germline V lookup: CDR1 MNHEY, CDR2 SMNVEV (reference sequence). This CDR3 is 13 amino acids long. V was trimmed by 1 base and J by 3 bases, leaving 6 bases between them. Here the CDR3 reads CASSLFPDYGYTF. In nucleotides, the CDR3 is TGTGCCAGCAGTTTATTTCCAGACTATGGCTACACCTTC.

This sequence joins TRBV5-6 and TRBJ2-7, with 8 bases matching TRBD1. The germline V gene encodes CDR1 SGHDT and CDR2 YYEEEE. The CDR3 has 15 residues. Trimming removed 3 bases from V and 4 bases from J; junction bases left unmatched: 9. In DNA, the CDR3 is TGTGCCAGCAGCTCGGAGGACAGGGCGATATACGAGCAGTACTTC. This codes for CASSSEDRAIYEQYF. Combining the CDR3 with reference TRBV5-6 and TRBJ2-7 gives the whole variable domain DAGVTQSPTHLIKTRGQQVTLRCSPKSGHDTVSWYQQALGQGPQFIFQYYEEEERQRGNFPDRFSGHQFPNYSSELNVNALLLGDSALYLCASSSEDRAIYEQYFGPGTRLTVT.

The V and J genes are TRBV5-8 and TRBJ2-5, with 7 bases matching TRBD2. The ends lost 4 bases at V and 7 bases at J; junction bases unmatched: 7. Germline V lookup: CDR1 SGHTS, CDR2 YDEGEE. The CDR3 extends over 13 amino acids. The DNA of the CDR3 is TGTGCCAGCAGCCCGGGGACTATGTCGACCCAGTACTTC. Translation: CASSPGTMSTQYF.

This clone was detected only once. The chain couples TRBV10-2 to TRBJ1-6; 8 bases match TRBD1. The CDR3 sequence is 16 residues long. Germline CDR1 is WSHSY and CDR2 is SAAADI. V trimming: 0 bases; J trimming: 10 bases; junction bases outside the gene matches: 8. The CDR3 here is CASSESRQGAESPLHF. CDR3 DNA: TGCGCCAGCAGTGAGTCGAGGCAGGGGGCAGAGTCACCCCTCCACTTT.

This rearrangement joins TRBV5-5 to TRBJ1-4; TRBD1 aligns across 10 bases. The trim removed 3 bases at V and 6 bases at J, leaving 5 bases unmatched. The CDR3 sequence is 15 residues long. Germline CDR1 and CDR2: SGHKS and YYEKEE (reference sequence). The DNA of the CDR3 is TGTGCCAGCAGCTCCCGGACAGGGGGAGATGAAAAACTGTTTTTT. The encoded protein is CASSSRTGGDEKLFF.